The table lists the clone carrying this TCR beta chain with a few counts. The CDR3 is 14 amino acids. Germline V gene lookup returns CDR1 LGHNA and CDR2 YSLEER. V shed 1 base and J 3 bases; nucleotides not matched to a gene: 1. This sample is drawn from a study of T cell responses to AZD1222 COVID-19 vaccine. Data came from immunoSEQ multiplex PCR; TCRdb stores just in-frame clones and leaves some out. The data hold under 70,000 clones, with about four fifths observed a single time. This chain uses TRBV4-3 with TRBJ1-2; TRBD1 agrees at 8 bases. The TCR sequence derives from an adult in good health. The specimen was peripheral blood, collected on day 0 of MenACWY control vaccination. The CDR3 nucleotides are TGCGCCAGCAGCCAAGTGGACAGGGACTATGGCTACACCTTC. Translated: CASSQVDRDYGYTF.